A selection of T cell receptor beta chains follows, all from one sample in a study of blood T cell repertoires in COVID-19. Assay: immunoSEQ multiplex PCR; the TCRdb copy retains only in-frame clones and omits some. Among approximately 32,000 clones listed, about nine tenths were seen once. The sample consisted of peripheral blood. These receptors came from a man in his sixties with active COVID-19. Each CDR3 is given with its conserved first and last residue. A D gene is named only where the DNA matches it firmly.

TRBJ1-5 . TRBV9 CASSSSPGGNQPQHF
TRBJ2-3 TRBD1 TRBV15 CATSPGTGATDTQYF
TRBJ2-1 TRBD2 TRBV9 CASSPRTSRDDEQFF
TRBJ2-7 TRBD1 TRBV3-1/TRBV3-2 CASSQDLGGQLYRYSYEQYF
TRBJ1-2 . TRBV27 CASSWGGGGHGYTF
TRBJ1-2 . TRBV21-1 CASSKAPERYYGYTF
TRBJ2-7 . TRBV19 CASSRGYEQYF
TRBJ1-3 . TRBV6-5 CASRDRRGPGNTIYF
TRBJ2-1 . TRBV16 CASSRDMYNEQFF
TRBJ2-5 TRBD2 TRBV6-5 CASSQLAGGQETQYF